The 6 T cell receptor beta chains in this list originate from one sample, sequenced in a study of blood T cell repertoires in COVID-19. Only in-frame clones appear in the TCRdb table, and some are missing; sequencing was by immunoSEQ multiplex PCR. Of approximately 200,000 clones in the sample, under 85% are singletons; the top ten hold roughly a sixth. Sequencing was performed on peripheral blood. These receptor sequences come from a man in his 60s with active or convalescent COVID-19.

The chain links TRBV28 to TRBJ1-1, with D possibly TRBD1 on 5 matching bases. V dropped 4 bases and J dropped 11 bases, with 14 bases sitting between them. This CDR3 is 12 amino acids long. The germline V gene has CDR1 MDHEN and CDR2 SYDVKM. DNA for the CDR3: TGTGCCAGCAGTTACCAGGCAGGGCGGGCTTTCTTT. Encoded protein: CASSYQAGRAFF.

The chain has TRBV3-1 (or the pseudogene TRBV3-2) and TRBJ2-3; 8 bases are a match to TRBD2. Per the germline V gene, CDR1 is LGHDT and CDR2 is YNNKEL (reference sequence). The CDR3 contains 14 residues. With 4 bases clipped from V and 9 bases from J, the junction kept 9 bases outside the gene matches. This chain's CDR3 is CASSPLPAGGTQYF. The CDR3 region has the DNA TGTGCCAGCAGCCCACTCCCGGCGGGAGGCACGCAGTATTTT.

This chain uses TRBV9 with TRBJ2-5, with TRBD2 matching 9 bases. CDR3 length: 17 residues. Germline assignment: CDR1 SGDLS and CDR2 YYNGEE. With 0 bases clipped from V and 2 bases from J, the junction kept 8 bases outside the gene matches. CDR3 protein: CASSVGGLAGNQETQYF. In DNA, the CDR3 is TGTGCCAGCAGCGTAGGTGGGCTAGCGGGAAATCAAGAGACCCAGTACTTC. Together with reference TRBV9 and TRBJ2-5, the CDR3 gives the full variable domain: DSGVTQTPKHLITATGQRVTLRCSPRSGDLSVYWYQQSLDQGLQFLIQYYNGEERAKGNILERFSAQQFPDLHSELNLSSLELGDSALYFCASSVGGLAGNQETQYFGPGTRLLVL.

The chain joins TRBV5-1 to TRBJ2-3, with a weak D call TRBD2 (6 bases). Trimming took off 5 bases at V and 1 base at J, with 14 bases between the two ends. Germline values: CDR1 SGHRS, CDR2 YFSETQ. The CDR3 loop spans 15 amino acids. CDR3 sequence reads: CASRYTGVGTDTQYF. The CDR3 coding sequence is TGCGCCAGCAGGTACACGGGAGTTGGCACAGATACGCAGTATTTT.

J is TRBJ1-1 and V is TRBV7-8; TRBD1 aligns across 8 bases. The CDR3 sequence is 15 residues long. The V gene's germline CDR1 is SGHVS and CDR2 FQNEAQ. The junction had 7 bases not matched to a gene; V was cut back by 2 bases and J by 5 bases. The CDR3 DNA sequence: TGTGCCAGCAGCTTACGATGGACAGGGATAACTGAAGCTTTCTTT. Translating gives CASSLRWTGITEAFF.

The table lists this clone with a count of one. This sequence joins TRBV28 and TRBJ2-7; 8 bases align to TRBD1. Germline CDR1 and CDR2: MDHEN and SYDVKM. V gave up 8 bases and J gave up 7 bases; unmatched junction bases: 10. CDR3 size: 13 residues. For the CDR3, the DNA is TGTGCCAGCTTCGACAGGGGCCCCAGGGAGCAGTACTTC. Its protein product is CASFDRGPREQYF.